This T cell receptor (beta chain) was observed in a study of PD-1 blockade in classical Hodgkin lymphoma (TCRdb year 2020). Study-level background: Nivolumab dosing was 3 mg/kg intravenously every 2 weeks, continuing until either disease progression or unacceptable toxicity. The study used CyTOF and TCR beta sequencing to define a peripheral blood immune signature of response to PD-1 blockade in classical Hodgkin lymphoma.

The V and J ends are trimmed by 3 bases and 4 bases, leaving 16 bases between them. CDR1 and CDR2 are drawn from the germline V gene: MDHEN, SYDVKM. The CDR3 spans 15 residues, from the cysteine through the phenylalanine. The read is trimmed to its CDR3 DNA, 45 bases read in frame from base 1. Findings and caveats that apply to the study as a whole: CD4+ but not CD8+ TCR diversity rose significantly by C4D1 (p=0.0027 vs p=0.16), most apparent in complete responders (p=0.02). Baseline diversity similar to that of newly diagnosed patients was observed in trial patients achieving complete response, whereas significantly lower diversity was observed in partial responders and progressors. Baseline TCR diversity was reported as lower in newly diagnosed patients than in healthy donors, and lower still in relapsed/refractory patients. The study covered only a single clinical trial cohort, and the causes of the repertoire differences, possibly disease activity or prior therapy, were still not defined. Diversity was lower in patients who began nivolumab less than 1 year after ASCT, so these patients were left out of later analyses to avoid confounding by immune reconstitution.

Genomic DNA was extracted with the Qiagen DNeasy kit from unsorted PBMCs and from negatively selected CD4+ and CD8+ fractions. TCR beta CDR3 regions were amplified by immunoSEQ multiplex PCR using primers annealing to V and J segments. Amplification bias was minimized using a synthetic immune receptor repertoire, and residual bias was removed computationally after sequencing. Processing in the source paper ran as follows. Repertoire diversity was quantified as the Shannon entropy index using custom Python scripts. Unsorted, CD4+ and CD8+ repertoires were analyzed separately, except in combined analyses where CD4+ and CD8+ sequences were merged in silico. A clone counted as expanded when the clone's frequency after treatment rose at least 2-fold relative to C1D1, and clones undetected at baseline were given a pseudocount of 0.5. Singleton clones were defined as clones with 0 or 1 copy at C1D1, and non-singleton clones were defined as clones with 2 or more copies. Clones expanded in unsorted samples were annotated as CD4+, CD8+ or unknown by matching protein sequences in sorted samples from the same patient. Wilcoxon tests on paired samples were used to test changes in diversity from C1D1 to C4D1. TCRdb retrieved this table from immuneACCESS and kept in-frame rearrangements only. Not all clones are present; in checked studies, unresolved V genes account for under half, and no reason is known for the remainder. The V and J calls and clone size were taken over from that table, and D and trimming were inferred from the DNA. Within this sample are about 64,000 clones, with about 90% of them counted one time only. Of the sample, 10% to 13% is held by the ten largest clones.

About this clone itself: Its binding antigen is unknown. Per-base quality was not reported, and no clone a single base away is much larger than it.

Read against the paper, the sample's time point label means: cycle 4 day 1 (C4D1), after more than 5 weeks of nivolumab. Every trial patient had relapsed after autologous stem cell transplantation, and cohorts A, B and C differed in prior brentuximab vedotin exposure. The trial cohort was composed of about 54 patients with relapsed/refractory classical Hodgkin lymphoma, for whom complete response, partial response or progressive disease was recorded as best overall response. Single-agent nivolumab was administered to trial patients in the multi-cohort phase II CheckMate 205 trial. An independent review committee assessed best overall response by applying the 2007 International Working Group response criteria. Trial PBMCs were obtained immediately prior to nivolumab initiation (C1D1) and on therapy at cycle 2 day 1 and cycle 4 day 1. Peripheral blood was collected in 8 mL Vacutainer Cell Preparation Tubes, from which PBMCs were isolated by centrifugation and then cryopreserved.

This sequence was found in a human donor with classical Hodgkin lymphoma. This material consisted of peripheral blood mononuclear cells (PBMCs), taken before the fourth cycle of nivolumab. The sequence joins TRBV28 to TRBJ2-7, with the D gene call left open. Here the CDR3 is given as CASSFIHRRAYEQYF. The DNA sequence is as follows: TGTGCCAGCAGTTTTATCCACCGAAGAGCATACGAGCAGTACTTC.